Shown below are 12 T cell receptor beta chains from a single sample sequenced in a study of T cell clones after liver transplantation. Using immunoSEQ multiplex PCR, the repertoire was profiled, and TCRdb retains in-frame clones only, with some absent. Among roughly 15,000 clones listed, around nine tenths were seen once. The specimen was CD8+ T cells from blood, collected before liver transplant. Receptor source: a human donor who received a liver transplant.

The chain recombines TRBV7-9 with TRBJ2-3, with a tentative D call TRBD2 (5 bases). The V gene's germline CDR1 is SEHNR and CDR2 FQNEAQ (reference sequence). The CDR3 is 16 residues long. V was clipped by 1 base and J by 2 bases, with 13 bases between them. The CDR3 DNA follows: TGTGCCAGCAGCTTAGGTGGCAGGACTCACACAGATACGCAGTATTTT. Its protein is CASSLGGRTHTDTQYF.

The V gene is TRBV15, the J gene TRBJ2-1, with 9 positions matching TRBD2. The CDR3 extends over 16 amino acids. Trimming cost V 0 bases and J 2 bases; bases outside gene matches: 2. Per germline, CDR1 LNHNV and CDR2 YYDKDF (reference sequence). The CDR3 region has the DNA TGTGCCACCAGCAGAGAGACTAGCGGAGCCTACAATGAGCAGTTCTTC. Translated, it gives CATSRETSGAYNEQFF.

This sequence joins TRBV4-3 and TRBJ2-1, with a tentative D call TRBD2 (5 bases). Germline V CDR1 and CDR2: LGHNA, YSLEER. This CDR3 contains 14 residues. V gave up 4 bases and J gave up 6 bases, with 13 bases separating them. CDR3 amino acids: CASSPERGINEQFF. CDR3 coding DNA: TGCGCCAGCAGCCCCGAACGGGGAATCAATGAGCAGTTCTTC.

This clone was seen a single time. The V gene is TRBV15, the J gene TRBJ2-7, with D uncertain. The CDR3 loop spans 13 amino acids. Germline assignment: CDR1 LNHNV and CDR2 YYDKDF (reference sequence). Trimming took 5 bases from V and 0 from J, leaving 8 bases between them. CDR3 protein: CATSLGLSYEQYF. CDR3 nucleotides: TGTGCCACCAGCCTCGGCCTCTCCTACGAGCAGTACTTC.

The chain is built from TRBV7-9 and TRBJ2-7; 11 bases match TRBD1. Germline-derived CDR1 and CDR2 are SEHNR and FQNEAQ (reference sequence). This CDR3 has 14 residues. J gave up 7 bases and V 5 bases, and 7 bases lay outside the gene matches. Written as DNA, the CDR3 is TGTGCCAGCAGCCCCAGGACAGGGGGCTTGGAGCAGTACTTC. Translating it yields CASSPRTGGLEQYF.

CDR3: CASSPEGTNEKLFF. DNA for the CDR3: TGTGCCAGCAGCCCCGAAGGAACTAATGAAAAACTGTTTTTT. The J gene is TRBJ1-4, the V gene TRBV9; D remains ambiguous. V was shortened by 4 bases and J by 1 base, with 8 bases between the two germline ends. The CDR3 consists of 14 residues. Germline CDR1 is SGDLS and CDR2 is YYNGEE.

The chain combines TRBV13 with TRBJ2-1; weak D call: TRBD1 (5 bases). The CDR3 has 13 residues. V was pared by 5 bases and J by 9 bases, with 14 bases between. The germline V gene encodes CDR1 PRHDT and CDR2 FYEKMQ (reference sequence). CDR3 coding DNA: TGTGCCAGCAGCCATAGGGGCAGTCCTGAGCAGTTCTTC. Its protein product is CASSHRGSPEQFF.

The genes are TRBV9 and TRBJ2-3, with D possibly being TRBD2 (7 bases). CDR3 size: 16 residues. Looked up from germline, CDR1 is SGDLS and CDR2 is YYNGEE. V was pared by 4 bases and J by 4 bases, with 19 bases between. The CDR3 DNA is TGTGCCAGCAGCCCAGCGGTGGGGGGGGCGGCAGATACGCAGTATTTT. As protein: CASSPAVGGAADTQYF.

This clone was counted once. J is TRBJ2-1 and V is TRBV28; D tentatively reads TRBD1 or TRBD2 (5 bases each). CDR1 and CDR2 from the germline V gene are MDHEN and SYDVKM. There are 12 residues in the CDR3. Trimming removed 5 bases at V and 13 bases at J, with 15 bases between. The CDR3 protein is CASSLWDARQFF. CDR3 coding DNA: TGTGCCAGCAGTCTGTGGGACGCTAGACAGTTCTTC.

The CDR3 here is CASSSGQLGLGEKLFF. CDR3 DNA: TGTGCCAGCAGCTCGGGACAGTTGGGATTAGGGGAAAAACTGTTTTTT. This chain links TRBV5-6 with TRBJ1-4; 7 bases agree with TRBD1. V dropped 3 bases and J dropped 8; count of bases not matched to a gene: 13. The CDR3 spans 16 residues. In germline, CDR1 is SGHDT, CDR2 YYEEEE. The whole variable domain, filled in from reference TRBV5-6 and TRBJ1-4, reads DAGVTQSPTHLIKTRGQQVTLRCSPKSGHDTVSWYQQALGQGPQFIFQYYEEEERQRGNFPDRFSGHQFPNYSSELNVNALLLGDSALYLCASSSGQLGLGEKLFFGSGTQLSVL.

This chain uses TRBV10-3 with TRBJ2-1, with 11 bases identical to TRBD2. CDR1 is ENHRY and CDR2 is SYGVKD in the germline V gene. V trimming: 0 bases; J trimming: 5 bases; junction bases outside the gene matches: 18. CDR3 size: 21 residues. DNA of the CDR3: TGTGCCATCAGTGAGTCGAAAGTTGGTACTAGCGGGAGAGATTTCGACAATGAGCAGTTCTTC. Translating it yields CAISESKVGTSGRDFDNEQFF.

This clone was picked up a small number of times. CDR3 coding DNA: TGTGCCAGCAGCCCGGGGACAGGGGGCACCTATGGCTACACCTTC. This codes for CASSPGTGGTYGYTF. The genes are TRBV11-3 and TRBJ1-2, with 12 nucleotides matching TRBD1. Trimming removed 5 bases from V and 4 bases from J; junction bases left unmatched: 5. The CDR3 sequence is 15 residues long. Germline V gene lookup returns CDR1 SGHNT and CDR2 YENEEA.